This T cell receptor (beta chain) was found in a study of cytomegalovirus exposure and HLA in healthy donors. Background on the study: A later analysis reported the 120 or so validation repertoires used the same platform as the roughly 700 first-cohort repertoires. Study results and limitations: Specific recognition of CMV antigens was confirmed in vitro for three chains (all CMV-associated). Subsequent analysis found a tendency for first-cohort TCR clusters to co-occur within the approximately 130 validation repertoires.

About this clone: Antigen: not known.

The V and J ends lost 4 bases and 6 bases respectively, with 10 bases between them. Germline loops: CDR1 LGHNA, CDR2 YNFKEQ. The CDR3 is 13 amino acids. From the roughly 120-subject validation cohort, which was separate from the roughly 620-subject first cohort, the donors were drawn. The protocol was immunoSEQ multiplex PCR, while the TCRdb copy is restricted to in-frame clones and leaves out a portion. Of hundreds of thousands of clones listed, less than 90% were seen once; the top ten hold 5.5% to 7%. The rearrangement links TRBV4-2 to TRBJ2-1; maybe TRBD2 (6 bases). This receptor was taken from a woman aged 18-30 years in good health and CMV-seronegative. Source material: PBMCs. The CDR3 protein is CASSLGTLNEQFF. Here the CDR3 DNA reads TGTGCCAGCAGCCTCGGGACTCTCAATGAGCAGTTCTTC.